What follows is one T cell receptor (beta chain) and its context. Its target is not known. Sequencing was performed with immunoSEQ multiplex PCR; in TCRdb, only in-frame clones are kept and a portion is missing. The sample shows approximately 2.1 million clones, 85% to 95% of them seen only once. The record originates from a study of shared clonotypes between healthy human individuals. Study information: Donors had three CD4 naive, three CD4 memory, two CD8 naive and one CD8 memory plate apiece. Whole-study results and caveats: It was the few donors that limited the genetic and exposure-history diversity represented. Larger estimated richness was generally seen in naive subsets than in memory subsets.

The germline CDR1 and CDR2 sequences are MDHEN and SYDVKM. V lost 5 bases and J lost 5; bases outside the gene matches: 9. The CDR3 is 14 amino acids. Sequencing was carried out using naive CD4+ T cells from PBMCs. Subset defined: CD45RA+ positively selected. The receptor's source is a man between 18 and 35 years old in good health. Some clones in this sample may be carry-over from other donors' samples. V is TRBV28 and J is TRBJ2-7; 7 nucleotides line up with TRBD2. CDR3 in DNA: TGTGCCAGCAGTCGCCGGGGAGGGAACGACGAGCAGTACTTC. Protein sequence: CASSRRGGNDEQYF. Supplemented by reference TRBV28 and TRBJ2-7, the full variable domain reads DVKVTQSSRYLVKRTGEKVFLECVQDMDHENMFWYRQDPGLGLRLIYFSYDVKMKEKGDIPEGYSVSREKKERFSLILESASTNQTSMYLCASSRRGGNDEQYFGPGTRLTVT.